These 9 T cell receptor beta chains originate from one sample sequenced in a study of cytomegalovirus exposure and HLA in healthy donors. The PCR contained 60 Vbeta and 13 Jbeta primers. The data were produced by immunoSEQ multiplex PCR, yet TCRdb's version contains in-frame clones alone and is incomplete. The profile shows more than 100,000 clones, approximately 15% of them singletons. Sequencing was performed on PBMCs. The source of these receptors is a woman aged 18-30 years in good health and CMV-seronegative.

V is TRBV6-5 and J is TRBJ2-7; 7 bases are shared with TRBD1. Germline trimming cut 0 bases from V and 6 bases from J; bases unmatched to any gene: 11. The germline CDR1 and CDR2 sequences are MNHEY and SVGAGI. The CDR3 runs to 16 residues. The CDR3 is CASSYSVTGLLGEQYF. The CDR3, as DNA: TGTGCCAGCAGTTACTCCGTGACAGGGCTCCTCGGCGAGCAGTACTTC.

This clone was detected a few times. The chain carries TRBV11-2 and TRBJ2-1; 8 bases map to TRBD1. CDR1 and CDR2 (germline): SGHAT, FQNNGV. V shed 1 base, J shed 1 base, and the junction held 6 bases outside the gene matches. The CDR3 is 17 residues long. The CDR3 DNA reads as TGTGCCAGCAGCTTAGTGCAGGGGGCAGGATCCTACAATGAGCAGTTCTTC. Its protein is CASSLVQGAGSYNEQFF.

V gene TRBV7-9 combines with J gene TRBJ1-5; 9 bases align to TRBD1. This CDR3 contains 14 residues. J gave up 4 bases and V 8 bases, and 6 bases lay outside the gene matches. Germline CDR1 SEHNR, CDR2 FQNEAQ (reference sequence). The CDR3, as DNA: TGTGCCAGCTCGACAGGGGGAATTAATCAGCCCCAGCATTTT. This gives the protein CASSTGGINQPQHF.

A few counts support this clone. The V call is TRBV19, the J call TRBJ2-4; 9 nucleotides agree with TRBD1. There are 14 residues in the CDR3. In germline, CDR1 is LNHDA, CDR2 SQIVND (reference sequence). After removal of 5 bases from V and 8 bases from J, the junction contained 7 bases not matched to a gene. The DNA for the CDR3 is TGTGCCAGTAGTCCCTCGGACAGGGGAGACATTCAGTACTTC. This sequence encodes CASSPSDRGDIQYF.

The DNA for the CDR3 is TGTGCCAGCAGCCAACGGGAGGGGGCTGCCCAATATTCACCCCTCCACTTT. As protein: CASSQREGAAQYSPLHF. This chain uses TRBV4-2 with TRBJ1-6, with 7 bases lining up with TRBD1. CDR3 length: 17 amino acids. V was clipped by 2 bases and J by 8 bases; unmatched bases: 12. The germline gives CDR1 LGHNA, CDR2 YNFKEQ.

The CDR3 region has the DNA TGTGCCAGCAGCTGGGGCGGGGGGCGGAACACTGAAGCTTTCTTT. Its translation: CASSWGGGRNTEAFF. This chain connects TRBV7-9 to TRBJ1-1, with a possible D match to TRBD1 (6 bases). This CDR3 region has 15 residues. The V gene lost 4 bases and the J gene lost 1 base, with 13 bases spanning the gap. Per the germline V gene, CDR1 is SEHNR and CDR2 is FQNEAQ (reference sequence).

This chain links TRBV29-1 with TRBJ1-2; TRBD1 might be the D (5 bases). Germline CDR1 SQVTM, CDR2 ANQGSEA. Between the trimmed V and J ends, which lost 7 bases and 6 bases, there was a span of 15 bases. The CDR3 contains 12 residues. The CDR3 coding sequence is TGCAGCGGGTATCAGGGTGGAAATGGCTACACCTTC. It translates to CSGYQGGNGYTF.

This clone was observed a few times. Here the CDR3 DNA reads TGTGCCAGTAGTATATTTCCCAGGGGGCGTCCGTATGAAAAACTGTTTTTT. It translates to CASSIFPRGRPYEKLFF. The genes are TRBV19 and TRBJ1-4; 8 bases align to TRBD1. The CDR3 is 17 residues long. Losses at the gene ends were 2 bases for V and 6 bases for J; bases not matched to a gene: 11. CDR1 LNHDA and CDR2 SQIVND come from the germline V gene (reference sequence).

This clone was observed a handful of times. V is TRBV29-1 and J is TRBJ1-2; 10 positions agree with TRBD1. CDR1 is SQVTM and CDR2 is ANQGSEA in the germline V gene. The CDR3 is 13 residues long. The junction had 7 bases not matched to a gene; V was cut back by 8 bases and J by 4 bases. CDR3 loop: CSTWTGGVYGYTF. DNA of the CDR3: TGCAGCACCTGGACAGGGGGGGTCTATGGCTACACCTTC.